This T cell receptor (beta chain) emerged from a study of CDR3 diversity in severe acne. In germline, CDR1 is SEHNR, CDR2 FQNEAQ (reference sequence). V shed 4 bases, J shed 5 bases, and the junction held 13 bases outside the gene matches. The CDR3 runs 17 residues. In its sample, this clonotype was seen many times. A single record per CDR3 protein comes from TCRdb applying MiXCR to the PCR reads. The sample records about 85,000 distinct CDR3 sequences, about 50% being singletons. The chain links TRBV7-9 to TRBJ2-4; 8 nucleotides match TRBD1. Sequencing was done on a sample of blood. This clonotype was obtained from a male donor in good health, serving as a control. The CDR3 DNA reads as TGTGCCAGCAGCTGGCCTATAGGAACAGGGGGACAAAACATTCAGTACTTC. Amino acid sequence: CASSWPIGTGGQNIQYF.